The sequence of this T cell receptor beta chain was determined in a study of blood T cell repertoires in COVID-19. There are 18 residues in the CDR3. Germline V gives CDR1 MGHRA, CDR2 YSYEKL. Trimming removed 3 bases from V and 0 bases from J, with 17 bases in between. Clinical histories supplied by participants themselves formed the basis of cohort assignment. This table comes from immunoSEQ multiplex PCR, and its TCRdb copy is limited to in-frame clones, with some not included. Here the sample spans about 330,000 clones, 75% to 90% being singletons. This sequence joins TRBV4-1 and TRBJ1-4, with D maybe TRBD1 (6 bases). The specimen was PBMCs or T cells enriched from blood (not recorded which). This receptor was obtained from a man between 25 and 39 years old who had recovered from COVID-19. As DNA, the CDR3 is TGCGCCAGCAGCCACAGCGACAGGCTCGGTGCAACTAATGAAAAACTGTTTTTT. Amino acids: CASSHSDRLGATNEKLFF.